The TCR beta chain described here comes from a study of cytomegalovirus exposure and HLA in healthy donors. Overall study: HLA-typed donors contributed about 85 million unique TCRs, which were held in an early data release.

Primers included in the PCR were 60 Vbeta and 13 Jbeta primers. The repertoire was sequenced with immunoSEQ multiplex PCR; TCRdb's copy has only in-frame clones and lacks some. Of about 37,000 clones listed, over 70% are singletons. J lost 3 bases, V lost 4 bases, and 3 bases had no gene match. Germline V gives CDR1 MNHNY, CDR2 SVGAGI (reference sequence). This CDR3 region has 15 residues. The study, taken as a whole, reports: Listed as cytomegalovirus-associated were over 150 TCR beta chains. TCR beta V- and J-gene trimming was later associated with a missense DCLRE1C variant.

Regarding this clone: Its antigen is currently unknown.

Donors had nominal health at sampling but likely had unrecorded immune exposures. V and J are TRBV6-6 and TRBJ1-2; 12 nucleotides line up with TRBD1. This clonotype originated in a man younger than 45 in good health and CMV-seronegative. Sequenced input: PBMCs. The CDR3 region has the DNA TGTGCCAGCAGTTCTGGGACAGGGGGCGACTATGGCTACACCTTC. This translates into CASSSGTGGDYGYTF.